The 4 T cell receptor beta chains in this list originate from one sample, sequenced in a study of blood T cell repertoires in COVID-19. The repertoire was sequenced with immunoSEQ multiplex PCR; TCRdb's copy has only in-frame clones and lacks some. Of hundreds of thousands of clones in the sample, roughly 89% are singletons; the top ten hold roughly 2.6%. Sequenced input: PBMCs or T cells enriched from blood (not recorded which). These receptors were collected from a woman younger than 45 with acute COVID-19.

The CDR3 DNA sequence: TGTGCCAGTAGTATCCTACAGGGAAACACTGAAGCTTTCTTT. The encoded protein is CASSILQGNTEAFF. The chain links TRBV19 to TRBJ1-1, with D perhaps matching TRBD1 (6 bases). The germline gives CDR1 LNHDA, CDR2 SQIVND (reference sequence). V was pared by 3 bases and J by 2 bases, with 10 bases between. The CDR3 runs 14 residues. The full variable domain, in which reference TRBV19 and TRBJ1-1 provide the parts outside the CDR3, is DGGITQSPKYLFRKEGQNVTLSCEQNLNHDAMYWYRQDPGQGLRLIYYSQIVNDFQKGDIAEGYSVSREKKESFPLTVTSAQKNPTAFYLCASSILQGNTEAFFGQGTRLTVV.

This chain links TRBV19 with TRBJ1-1; 8 bases line up with TRBD1. Per the germline V gene, CDR1 is LNHDA and CDR2 is SQIVND (reference sequence). V lost 3 bases and J lost 6; bases outside the gene matches: 6. This CDR3 is 14 amino acids long. The CDR3 DNA reads as TGTGCCAGTAGTATTAGGACAGGGTCCGCTGAAGCTTTCTTT. Translated, it gives CASSIRTGSAEAFF.

This chain connects TRBV11-2 to TRBJ1-2, with D possibly matching TRBD1 (6 bases). Between the trimmed V and J ends, which lost 6 bases and 1 base, there was a span of 12 bases. This CDR3 has 14 amino acids. Germline CDR1 is SGHAT and CDR2 is FQNNGV. CDR3 amino acids: CASRLLQGNYGYTF. The CDR3 region has the DNA TGTGCCAGCAGACTGTTACAGGGTAACTATGGCTACACCTTC.

This sequence joins TRBV3-1 (or the pseudogene TRBV3-2) and TRBJ1-5; D is uncertain. The CDR3 is made up of 13 amino acids. Germline loops: CDR1 LGHDT, CDR2 YNNKEL (reference sequence). V lost 0 bases to trimming and J lost 12 bases, with 12 bases between them. The CDR3 DNA reads TGTGCCAGCAGCCAAGATCGAAGCCGGTTCCAGCATTTT. Translating it yields CASSQDRSRFQHF.